The present entry profiles one TCR beta chain with its context. As yet, its antigen is unknown. In TCRdb, the RT-PCR reads were re-called with MiXCR into one record per CDR3 protein. The repertoire consists of 500,000 to 600,000 distinct CDR3 sequences, with approximately 7.7% occurring once and the leading ten covering over 10%. The data originate from a study of response to subunit inactivated influenza vaccine. V was pared by 6 bases and J by 10 bases, with 16 bases between. Germline CDR1 MNHEY, CDR2 SVGEGT. CDR3 length equals 14 residues. General study results and limits: The authors suggested that every seasonal influenza vaccination recruits few new T cells.

The chain joins TRBV6-2 or TRBV6-3 to TRBJ1-6, with D perhaps matching TRBD1 (5 bases). Sample: PBMCs from blood, taken about 23 months after vaccination. This receptor was obtained from a man between 50 and 69 years old who received an inactivated influenza vaccine. The CDR3 reads CASSLDSSKSPLHF. Written as DNA, the CDR3 is TGTGCCAGCAGCCTAGACAGCTCCAAATCACCCCTCCACTTT.